The sample holds one count of the clone carrying this T cell receptor (beta chain). A much larger clonotype is one base distant, so this may be a read error. TCRdb processed the 5' RACE reads anew with MiXCR; each CDR3 protein has one entry. The repertoire has 45,000 to 55,000 distinct CDR3 sequences, roughly 6.5% of them found once; the top ten carry 2.8%. These data come from a study of early T cells in non-severe SARS-CoV-2 infection. Trimming removed 6 bases at V and 5 bases at J, with 14 bases between. This CDR3 spans 13 amino acids. Germline CDR1 MDHEN, CDR2 SYDVKM. This TCR derives from an adult who was a healthcare worker with PCR-confirmed SARS-CoV-2 infection or an uninfected control (not recorded which). This specimen was whole blood, taken at baseline. The rearrangement uses TRBV28 and TRBJ2-7; D gene ambiguous. For the CDR3, the DNA is TGTGCCAGCAGGAAGACAAATTTAAACGAGCAGTACTTC. The encoded protein is CASRKTNLNEQYF.